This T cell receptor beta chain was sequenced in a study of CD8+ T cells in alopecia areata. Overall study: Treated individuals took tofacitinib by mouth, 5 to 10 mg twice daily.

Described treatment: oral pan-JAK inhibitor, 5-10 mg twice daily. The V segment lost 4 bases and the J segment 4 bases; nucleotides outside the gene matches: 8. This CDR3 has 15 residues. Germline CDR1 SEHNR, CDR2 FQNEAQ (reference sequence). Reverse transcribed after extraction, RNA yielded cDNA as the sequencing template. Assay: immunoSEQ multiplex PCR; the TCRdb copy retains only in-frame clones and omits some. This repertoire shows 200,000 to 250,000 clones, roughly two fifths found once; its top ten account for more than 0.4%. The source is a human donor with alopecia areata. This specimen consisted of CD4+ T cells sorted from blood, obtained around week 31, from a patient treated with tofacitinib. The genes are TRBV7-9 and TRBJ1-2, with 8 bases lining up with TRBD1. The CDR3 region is CASSSPGTGIYGYTF. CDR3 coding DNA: TGTGCCAGCAGCTCTCCCGGGACAGGCATCTATGGCTACACCTTC.